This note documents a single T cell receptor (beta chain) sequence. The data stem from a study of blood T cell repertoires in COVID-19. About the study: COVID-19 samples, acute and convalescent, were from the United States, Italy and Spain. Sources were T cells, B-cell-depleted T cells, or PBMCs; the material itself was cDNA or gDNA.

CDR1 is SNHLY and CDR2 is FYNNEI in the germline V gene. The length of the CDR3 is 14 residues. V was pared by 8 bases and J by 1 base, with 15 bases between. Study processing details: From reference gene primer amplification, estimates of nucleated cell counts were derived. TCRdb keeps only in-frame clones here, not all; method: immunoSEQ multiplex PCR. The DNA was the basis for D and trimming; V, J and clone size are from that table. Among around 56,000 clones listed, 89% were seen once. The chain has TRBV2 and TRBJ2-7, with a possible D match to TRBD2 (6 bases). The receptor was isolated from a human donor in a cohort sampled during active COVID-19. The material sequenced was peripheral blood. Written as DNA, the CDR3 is TGTGCCAGCGGCGGGGCAGGACTTTCCTACGAGCAGTACTTC. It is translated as CASGGAGLSYEQYF. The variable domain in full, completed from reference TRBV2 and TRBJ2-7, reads EPEVTQTPSHQVTQMGQEVILRCVPISNHLYFYWYRQILGQKVEFLVSFYNNEISEKSEIFDDQFSVERPDGSNFTLKIRSTKLEDSAMYFCASGGAGLSYEQYFGPGTRLTVT.